Listed below are T cell receptor beta chains from one sample, sequenced in a study of blood T cell repertoires in COVID-19. Sequenced by immunoSEQ multiplex PCR; TCRdb stores in-frame clones only, minus some. Among 80,000 or so clones listed, approximately 80% were seen once. The sample taken for sequencing was peripheral blood. The receptor source for this set is a human donor in a cohort sampled during active COVID-19. Both conserved end residues are part of each CDR3. A D gene is named only where the DNA matches it firmly. Clone size, where shown, is once, few, many, or a class for clones that have expanded.

abundance | j_gene | d_gene | v_gene | CDR3nt | CDR3aa
. | TRBJ2-7 | TRBD2 | TRBV28 | TGTGCCAGCAGTTCGCTTAGCGGGGCTATCGTAGAGCAGTACTTC | CASSSLSGAIVEQYF
. | TRBJ1-6 | . | TRBV6-5 | TGTGCCAGCACCCGCCAGGGTGATAATTCACCCCTCCACTTT | CASTRQGDNSPLHF
. | TRBJ2-7 | TRBD1 | TRBV6-5 | TGTGCCAGCAGCCCCGGGACAGCCTCCTACGAGCAGTACTTC | CASSPGTASYEQYF
. | TRBJ2-2 | TRBD1 | TRBV15 | TGTGCCACCAGCAGAGATGGGACAGGGGATACCGGGGAGCTGTTTTTT | CATSRDGTGDTGELFF
. | TRBJ2-7 | TRBD2 | TRBV7-9 | TGTGCCAGCAGCTCGGGACTAGCGGGAGAGTACTTC | CASSSGLAGEYF
. | TRBJ2-2 | TRBD1 | TRBV24-1 | TGTGCCACCAGTGATACAGGGGGCGCGAACACCGGGGAGCTGTTTTTT | CATSDTGGANTGELFF
. | TRBJ2-1 | TRBD2 | TRBV6-4 | TGTGCCAGCAGTGAAAGGGCGGGGGGGCCACCTGAGCAGTTCTTC | CASSERAGGPPEQFF
. | TRBJ1-3 | . | TRBV9 | TGTGCCAGCAGCGTAGCAGACAGGCCTTTCTCTGGAAACACCATATATTTT | CASSVADRPFSGNTIYF
. | TRBJ2-2 | TRBD2 | TRBV7-2 | TGTGCCAGCACCCTTAGCGGGGGGGCCAACGGGGAGCTGTTTTTT | CASTLSGGANGELFF
once | TRBJ2-1 | . | TRBV7-3 | TGTGCCAGCAGCTTGGGGGGAGGAAATAAGGTCTTC | CASSLGGGNKVF
. | TRBJ2-4 | . | TRBV14 | TGTGCCAGCAGCCCCAGGGGCCTAGCCAAAAACATTCAGTACTTC | CASSPRGLAKNIQYF
. | TRBJ2-2 | . | TRBV7-9 | TGTGCCAGCAGCTCCAGACAGAACACCGGGGAGCTGTTTTTT | CASSSRQNTGELFF
. | TRBJ1-1 | . | TRBV18 | TGTGCCAGCTCACCTACAGGGAACACTGAAGCTTTCTTT | CASSPTGNTEAFF
. | TRBJ2-5 | TRBD1 | TRBV28 | TGTGCCAGCAGATCGACAGGGGGCGGCCAAGAGACCCAGTACTTC | CASRSTGGGQETQYF
few | TRBJ1-5 | TRBD1 | TRBV5-1 | TGCGCCAGCAGCTTGGAAGGGGGCGGCAATCAGCCCCAGCATTTT | CASSLEGGGNQPQHF
. | TRBJ2-7 | TRBD1 | TRBV25-1 | TGTGCCAGCAGTGAGGGACAGGGGATATCTTACGAGCAGTACTTC | CASSEGQGISYEQYF
. | TRBJ2-6 | TRBD1 | TRBV11-2 | TGTGCCAGCAGCTTCCCGGGACAGGGGGCGGTTGGGGCCAACGTCCTGACTTTC | CASSFPGQGAVGANVLTF
. | TRBJ2-2 | TRBD1 | TRBV19 | TGTGCCAGTAATCCGCTAGGACAGGGTGGCACCGGGGAGCTGTTTTTT | CASNPLGQGGTGELFF
. | TRBJ2-5 | . | TRBV7-3 | TGTGCCAGCAGCCGAGGGGGCCAAGAGACCCAGTACTTC | CASSRGGQETQYF
few | TRBJ2-7 | . | TRBV10-1 | TGCGCCAGCAGTCGGACACTTCCTCCCTACGAGCAGTACTTC | CASSRTLPPYEQYF
. | TRBJ2-7 | . | TRBV10-3 | TGTGCCATCAGTGGCGGGGACTCCTACGAGCAGTACTTC | CAISGGDSYEQYF
. | TRBJ1-5 | . | TRBV3-1/TRBV3-2 | TGTGCCAGCAGTTCTGGACAGCACCAGCATTTT | CASSSGQHQHF
. | TRBJ1-6 | . | TRBV2 | TGTGCCAGCATTGCAGGCTATAATTCACCCCTCCACTTT | CASIAGYNSPLHF
. | TRBJ1-3 | TRBD1 | TRBV30 | TGTGCCTGGAGTGTCGACAGGGCCTCTGGAAACACCATATATTTT | CAWSVDRASGNTIYF
. | TRBJ2-5 | TRBD2 | TRBV7-8 | TGTGCCAGCAGCTGGGCGGGGGGACCTCAAGAGACCCAGTACTTC | CASSWAGGPQETQYF
. | TRBJ2-2 | . | TRBV5-1 | TGCGCCAGCAGAACGGGGGATGACTATGGCACCGGGGAGCTGTTTTTT | CASRTGDDYGTGELFF
. | TRBJ2-1 | TRBD2 | TRBV14 | TGTGCCAGCAGCCCCAACCCCGGGACTAGCGGGGCTCGTCCCACTGAGCAGTTCTTC | CASSPNPGTSGARPTEQFF
. | TRBJ2-7 | . | TRBV11-3 | TGTGCCAGCAGCTTAGTCCAGGGCAGTGACGAGCAGTACTTC | CASSLVQGSDEQYF
. | TRBJ2-3 | TRBD2 | TRBV9 | TGTGCCAGCAGCGTACGACTAGCTGGCACAGATACGCAGTATTTT | CASSVRLAGTDTQYF
. | TRBJ2-3 | . | TRBV10-3 | TGTGCCATCAGTGAGTCGAAAACGGGTTTCTCCACAGATACGCAGTATTTT | CAISESKTGFSTDTQYF
. | TRBJ2-5 | . | TRBV12-3/TRBV12-4 | TGTGCCAGCAGTCGACAGCCAGAGACCCAGTACTTC | CASSRQPETQYF
. | TRBJ2-1 | TRBD2 | TRBV28 | TGTGCCAGCTCCCGGACTAGCGGGGGGGGGAATGAGCAGTTCTTC | CASSRTSGGGNEQFF
once | TRBJ1-1 | . | TRBV7-9 | TGTGCCAGCAGCTTTTCGGGAATTGAAGCTTTCTTT | CASSFSGIEAFF
. | TRBJ2-5 | . | TRBV7-9 | TGTGCCAGCAGCTTAGCGGAGGGGACCAGGGAGGCCCAGTACTTC | CASSLAEGTREAQYF
. | TRBJ2-1 | . | TRBV30 | TGTGCCTGGAAGATGAGCTCCTACAATGAGCAGTTCTTC | CAWKMSSYNEQFF
. | TRBJ2-1 | TRBD2 | TRBV27 | TGTGCCAGCAGTTTATACCGCGTTAGCGGGAGGGTTGGGAGCTCCTACAATGAGCAGTTCTTC | CASSLYRVSGRVGSSYNEQFF
. | TRBJ2-7 | . | TRBV27 | TGTGCCAGCAGAAGGGGGGGCTCCTACGAGCAGTACTTC | CASRRGGSYEQYF
. | TRBJ2-5 | TRBD2 | TRBV7-3 | TGTGCCAGCAGCTTAGCGGGGGGGCTGGGAGAGACCCAGTACTTC | CASSLAGGLGETQYF
. | TRBJ1-4 | . | TRBV5-6 | TGTGCCAGCAGCTTGGGTCAGGGGCTGGCTAATGAAAAACTGTTTTTT | CASSLGQGLANEKLFF
once | TRBJ2-1 | TRBD2 | TRBV3-1/TRBV3-2 | TGTGCCAGCAGCCAAGATCTGGCTAGCGGGGGCAGATACAATGAGCAGTTCTTC | CASSQDLASGGRYNEQFF
. | TRBJ2-1 | . | TRBV30 | TGTGCCTGGAGGGCTTACAATGAGCAGTTCTTC | CAWRAYNEQFF